Each of the 19 T cell receptor beta chains below was sequenced from the same sample in a study of blood T cell repertoires in COVID-19 (dated by TCRdb to 2019 to 2021). The receptor library was made with the immunoSEQ multiplex PCR assay. Imported from immuneACCESS, the table was reduced by TCRdb to in-frame sequences with V and J called. These copies leave out some clones; in studies compared against another copy, an unresolved V gene accounts for under half, and the cause of the remainder is not known. Recorded for this sample are under 85,000 clones; roughly 84% of them occurred a single time. The ten largest clones add up to roughly 3.5% of the sample. Sequencing used peripheral blood. The receptors were gathered from a man between 50 and 59 years old with acute or convalescent COVID-19.

The chain joins TRBV7-8 to TRBJ2-1, with 9 bases matching TRBD2. V shed 5 bases, J shed 6 bases, and the junction held 8 bases outside the gene matches. Germline-derived CDR1 and CDR2 are SGHVS and FQNEAQ. The CDR3 loop spans 15 amino acids. Here the CDR3 reads CASSPRASGTNEQFF. The CDR3 nucleotides are TGTGCCAGCAGCCCCCGGGCTAGCGGGACCAATGAGCAGTTCTTC.

The J gene is TRBJ2-6, the V gene TRBV4-3; maybe TRBD2 (6 bases). CDR1 is LGHNA and CDR2 is YSLEER in the germline V gene. The CDR3 runs to 20 residues. Trimming cost V 1 base and J 0 bases, with 19 bases left between them. The CDR3 DNA is TGCGCCAGCAGCCAAGGGACACTCGGCGGGAAAGGCTCTGGGGCCAACGTCCTGACTTTC. Its protein product is CASSQGTLGGKGSGANVLTF.

The J gene is TRBJ2-7, the V gene TRBV30; 7 positions match TRBD2. The V and J ends lost 3 bases and 3 bases, in that order; junction bases with no gene match: 2. CDR3 length equals 12 residues. The germline CDR1 and CDR2 sequences are GTSNPN and SVGIG (reference sequence). CDR3 coding DNA: TGTGCCTGGAGCGGGGAGGGCTACGAGCAGTACTTC. It is translated as CAWSGEGYEQYF.

The chain combines TRBV5-6 with TRBJ1-4; no definite D call. V lost 0 bases to trimming and J lost 8 bases, with 14 bases between them. The CDR3 sequence is 15 residues long. Per the germline V gene, CDR1 is SGHDT and CDR2 is YYEEEE. CDR3 nucleotides: TGTGCCAGCAGCTTGGGAGAGGAGTTACGCGAAAAACTGTTTTTT. Amino acid sequence: CASSLGEELREKLFF.

The V call is TRBV5-8, the J call TRBJ2-7; the D is unclear. The germline CDR1 and CDR2 sequences are SGHTS and YDEGEE. There are 13 residues in the CDR3. Trimming shortened V by 4 bases and J by 4 bases, and 12 bases separated the two germline ends. CDR3 sequence: CASSPLGAYEQYF. As DNA, the CDR3 is TGTGCCAGCAGCCCACTTGGAGCTTACGAGCAGTACTTC.

This clone occurred once. V usage is TRBV5-4 and J usage is TRBJ2-7; D possibly corresponds to TRBD1 (6 bases). V was clipped by 4 bases and J by 3 bases, with 17 bases between them. Germline loops: CDR1 SGHNT, CDR2 YYREEE (reference sequence). The CDR3 consists of 15 residues. DNA of the CDR3: TGTGCCAGCAGCACCGCCCGGGACATTAGCTACGAGCAGTACTTC. This encodes CASSTARDISYEQYF.

The V gene is TRBV10-3, the J gene TRBJ1-1; 9 bases align to TRBD1. J lost 5 bases, V lost 2 bases, and 12 bases had no gene match. The CDR3 is 17 amino acids. Germline-derived CDR1 and CDR2 are ENHRY and SYGVKD. The CDR3 spells CAISEQFTGGARTEAFF. CDR3 DNA sequence: TGTGCCATCAGTGAGCAGTTCACAGGGGGCGCGAGGACTGAAGCTTTCTTT.

The chain combines TRBV29-1 with TRBJ1-2; D is uncertain. Germline V CDR1 and CDR2: SQVTM, ANQGSEA. Trimming removed 4 bases from V and 2 bases from J, with 5 bases in between. The CDR3 loop spans 11 amino acids. Here the CDR3 DNA reads TGCAGCGTTGCCAGGAACTATGGCTACACCTTC. The encoded protein is CSVARNYGYTF.

The V gene is TRBV24-1, the J gene TRBJ2-7, with TRBD1 identical over 8 bases. Germline CDR1 KGHDR, CDR2 SFDVKD. The CDR3 length is 14 residues. Trimming removed 3 bases from V and 4 bases from J; junction bases left unmatched: 4. CDR3 loop: CATSDQRTGYEQYF. CDR3 in DNA: TGTGCCACCAGTGATCAAAGGACAGGGTACGAGCAGTACTTC.

This chain connects TRBV28 to TRBJ2-7, with D maybe TRBD1 (6 bases). From germline, CDR1 is MDHEN and CDR2 SYDVKM. The V gene lost 4 bases and the J gene lost 4 bases, with 17 bases spanning the gap. This CDR3 region has 15 residues. The CDR3 coding sequence is TGTGCCAGCAGTTCCTCCGGGACATACTTTTACGAGCAGTACTTC. Translating gives CASSSSGTYFYEQYF.

The chain is built from TRBV7-6 and TRBJ2-1; D gene unclear. The V gene lost 3 bases and the J gene lost 2 bases, with 14 bases spanning the gap. CDR1 is SGHVS, CDR2 FNYEAQ, per germline. The CDR3 is 16 residues long. The CDR3 DNA reads as TGTGCCAGCAGCTTTTATCTACCAACTGCCTACAATGAGCAGTTCTTC. As protein: CASSFYLPTAYNEQFF.

The table lists this clone with a few counts. The chain uses TRBV30 and TRBJ2-6; D call uncertain. The CDR3 is made up of 15 amino acids. CDR1 is GTSNPN and CDR2 is SVGIG in the germline V gene (reference sequence). Trimming shortened V by 4 bases and J by 3 bases, and 13 bases separated the two germline ends. The CDR3 nucleotides are TGTGCCTGGACAGGAAGATTGGGTGGGGCCAACGTCCTGACTTTC. Its protein product is CAWTGRLGGANVLTF.

CDR3 sequence: CASSYSGGNTIYF. In DNA form, the CDR3 reads TGTGCCAGCAGTTACTCGGGAGGGAACACCATATATTTT. This chain links TRBV6-2 or TRBV6-3 with TRBJ1-3; D is undetermined. V was trimmed by 0 bases and J by 7 bases, leaving 7 bases between them. The length of the CDR3 is 13 residues. CDR1 is MNHEY and CDR2 is SVGEGT in the germline V gene.

The chain employs TRBV27 and TRBJ2-7, with TRBD1 as a possible D gene (5 bases). The germline CDR1 and CDR2 sequences are MNHEY and SMNVEV (reference sequence). V lost 6 bases and J lost 4, with 16 bases in between. The CDR3 is 14 amino acids. The CDR3: CASSGRQGSYEQYF. The CDR3 DNA is TGTGCCAGCAGCGGCCGGCAGGGATCTTACGAGCAGTACTTC.

The chain recombines TRBV5-6 with TRBJ1-2; 8 nucleotides agree with TRBD1. After removal of 4 bases from V and 2 bases from J, the junction contained 10 bases not matched to a gene. CDR3 length: 16 amino acids. Germline values: CDR1 SGHDT, CDR2 YYEEEE. The CDR3 nucleotides read TGTGCCAGCAGCCTAGGACAGGGACCTTTAAACTATGGCTACACCTTC. It encodes CASSLGQGPLNYGYTF.

CDR3 sequence (DNA): TGTGCCAGTACCACGACTAGCTCGACTGAGCAGTTCTTC. It translates to CASTTTSSTEQFF. The chain combines TRBV19 with TRBJ2-1, with 7 bases lining up with TRBD2. V trimming: 7 bases; J trimming: 9 bases; junction bases outside the gene matches: 9. This CDR3 has 13 residues. Germline V gene sequence: CDR1 LNHDA, CDR2 SQIVND (reference sequence).

The J gene is TRBJ1-4, the V gene TRBV10-1; D remains unclear. CDR1 WNHNN and CDR2 SYGVQD come from the germline V gene (reference sequence). This CDR3 is built from 15 residues. V was clipped by 6 bases and J by 0 bases, with 11 bases between them. The CDR3 is CASSPGGATNEKLFF. The CDR3 DNA is TGCGCCAGCAGCCCAGGTGGTGCAACTAATGAAAAACTGTTTTTT.

This clone has just one count. The rearrangement joins TRBV4-3 to TRBJ2-7; 11 bases line up with TRBD2. Trimming took 0 bases from V and 3 from J; bases not matched to a gene: 7. CDR3 length equals 17 residues. Germline V gives CDR1 LGHNA, CDR2 YSLEER. CDR3: CASSQDLSSGRYYEQYF. For the CDR3, the DNA is TGCGCCAGCAGCCAAGACCTCTCTAGCGGGAGGTACTACGAGCAGTACTTC.

V is TRBV6-6 and J is TRBJ2-3, with 10 bases fitting TRBD2. With V trimmed by 2 bases and J by 1 base, 0 bases remained unmatched. This CDR3 has 15 amino acids. CDR1 is MNHNY and CDR2 is SVGAGI in the germline V gene (reference sequence). The CDR3 nucleotides are TGTGCCAGCAGTTACGGACTAGCGGGCACAGATACGCAGTATTTT. It translates to CASSYGLAGTDTQYF.